This T cell receptor beta chain was observed in a study of blood T cell repertoires in COVID-19. Overall study: Some COVID-19 samples were acute and others convalescent; all came from the United States, Italy and Spain. Sources were T cells, B-cell-depleted T cells, or PBMCs; the material itself was cDNA or gDNA.

Per the germline V gene, CDR1 is SGHAT and CDR2 is FQNNGV. Losses at the gene ends were 5 bases for V and 6 bases for J; bases not matched to a gene: 18. The CDR3 contains 19 residues. Repertoires were generated with immunoSEQ multiplex PCR, while TCRdb's copy carries only in-frame clones and drops some. The sample yields 250,000 to 300,000 clones, roughly four fifths seen once. Cohorts were assigned according to the clinical history that participants reported. Up to 2 weeks before entering the study, exposed participants had met a COVID-19 case. Sample: PBMCs or T cells enriched from blood (not recorded which). The rearrangement joins TRBV11-2 to TRBJ2-5, with 13 nucleotides matching TRBD2. This sequence was found in a man aged 40-49 years who had been exposed to COVID-19. The CDR3 reads CASSQLAGGPIIMGKTQYF. As DNA, the CDR3 is TGTGCCAGCAGCCAACTAGCGGGAGGGCCGATTATCATGGGTAAGACCCAGTACTTC.